The sequence of this T cell receptor (beta chain) was determined in a study of cytomegalovirus exposure and HLA in healthy donors. Study results and caveats: TCR beta chains associated with HLA were, in a later analysis, more clonally expanded than equally common others.

With 60 Vbeta and 13 Jbeta primers, the PCR was carried out. Using immunoSEQ multiplex PCR, the repertoire was profiled, and TCRdb retains in-frame clones only, with some absent. The sample holds approximately 100,000 clones, about 75% seen once. The CDR3 contains 10 residues. V gave up 6 bases and J gave up 5 bases, with 3 bases separating them. Germline values: CDR1 LNHDA, CDR2 SQIVND (reference sequence). With respect to this clone: Its antigen is undetermined.

This sequence joins TRBV19 and TRBJ2-3; D call uncertain. The TCR originated in a male donor in good health and CMV-seropositive. Sequencing used PBMCs. The chain's CDR3 is CASSQDTQYF. As DNA, the CDR3 is TGTGCCAGTAGCCAAGATACGCAGTATTTT.